This TCR beta chain was retrieved from a study of Graves' ophthalmopathy and Graves' hyperthyroidism. About the study: Peripheral blood was gathered at the point of initial diagnosis, before any treatment started.

Regarding the study as a whole: Blood shared most expanded thyroid clonotypes above 0.001 frequency.

This CDR3 region has 12 residues. Germline V gene data show CDR1 as MNHNY and CDR2 as SVGAGI (reference sequence). V shed 5 bases and J shed 7 bases, with 12 bases lying between them. The TCR beta CDR3 regions underwent amplification from RNA transcripts. In the first round, RT-PCR was carried out with HTBI primers, and a multiplex PCR formed the second round. TCRdb itself ran the multiplex PCR reads through MiXCR, one entry per CDR3 protein. This table has around 670,000 distinct CDR3 sequences, 40% appearing once. This clonotype was counted at least ten times. Antigen unknown. V is TRBV6-6 and J is TRBJ2-7, with D unresolved. This clonotype was obtained from an adult man with Graves' ophthalmopathy. Input material: peripheral blood. DNA for the CDR3: TGTGCCAGCAGTACTTCCCGCGAGGAGCAGTACTTC. It codes for CASSTSREEQYF.